This T cell receptor (beta chain) is from a study of blood T cells in healthy people across ages. Combining a sample-barcoded 5' primer with a J-beta primer mix, a second PCR ran for 7 to 11 cycles. TCRdb redid the calling of the 5' RACE reads with MiXCR, one entry per CDR3 protein. The data contain over 600,000 distinct CDR3 sequences, 45% to 70% of them singletons. CDR3 length equals 16 residues. CDR1 is MDHEN, CDR2 SYDVKM, per germline. Material: blood. The chain has TRBV28 and TRBJ2-5; 7 nucleotides agree with TRBD1. The J call may be faulty, since TRBJ2-7 better matches the DNA end. The receptor was derived from a man aged 40-49 years in good health. This chain's CDR3 is CASRSRQGGLGYEQYF. CDR3 nucleotides: TGTGCCAGCAGGAGTCGACAGGGTGGGTTAGGCTACGAGCAGTACTTC.